The rows below give T cell receptor beta chains drawn from one sample of a study of CD8 T cells in Susac syndrome. TCRdb reanalysed the immunoSEQ multiplex PCR reads using MiXCR and keeps one entry per CDR3 protein. The sample carries fewer than 150,000 distinct CDR3 sequences, 85% to 95% recorded once. Sequencing input: CD4+ T cells from PBMCs. All receptors come from a human donor with multiple sclerosis. CDR3s include the opening cysteine and the closing phenylalanine or tryptophan. The order of the fields is D gene, clone size, CDR3 length, J gene, V gene, CDR3 DNA, CDR3 protein. D genes are given only for firm matches. Part of the rows lack a size; the others show once, few, many or a class for expanded clones.

d_call: -
clone_size: -
cdr3_length: 13
j_call: TRBJ2-5
v_call: TRBV6-1
cdr3_nt: TGTGCCAGCATTGCCCGGGGACGGGAGACCCAGTACTTC
cdr3_aa: CASIARGRETQYF

d_call: TRBD1
clone_size: -
cdr3_length: 12
j_call: TRBJ1-1
v_call: TRBV29-1
cdr3_nt: TGCAGTCACAGGGGCCCCGGCACTGAAGCTTTCTTT
cdr3_aa: CSHRGPGTEAFF

d_call: -
clone_size: -
cdr3_length: 16
j_call: TRBJ2-5
v_call: TRBV27
cdr3_nt: TGTGCCAGCAGTTTATTCCCCAGGAACGACCAAGAAACCCAGTACTTC
cdr3_aa: CASSLFPRNDQETQYF

d_call: -
clone_size: -
cdr3_length: 14
j_call: TRBJ2-1
v_call: TRBV12-3/TRBV12-4
cdr3_nt: TGTGCCAGCAGTTTTGTAGCGGAGTACAATGAGCAGTTCTTC
cdr3_aa: CASSFVAEYNEQFF

d_call: TRBD1
clone_size: -
cdr3_length: 14
j_call: TRBJ2-4
v_call: TRBV6-2/TRBV6-3
cdr3_nt: TGTGCCAGCAGTGCCGACAGGGGGCTAGGCATTCAGTACTTC
cdr3_aa: CASSADRGLGIQYF

d_call: -
clone_size: -
cdr3_length: 15
j_call: TRBJ1-5
v_call: TRBV12-3/TRBV12-4
cdr3_nt: TGTGCCAGCAGCGCCTTTGGCAGCAGCAATCAGCCCCAGCATTTT
cdr3_aa: CASSAFGSSNQPQHF

d_call: -
clone_size: -
cdr3_length: 11
j_call: TRBJ2-7
v_call: TRBV29-1
cdr3_nt: TGCAGCGCTGAAACTACCTACGAGCAGTACTTC
cdr3_aa: CSAETTYEQYF

d_call: -
clone_size: once
cdr3_length: 16
j_call: TRBJ2-7
v_call: TRBV3-1
cdr3_nt: TGTGCCAGCAGCCAAGGTTCAGCGGCGCTCTCCTACGAGCAGTACTTC
cdr3_aa: CASSQGSAALSYEQYF

d_call: TRBD1
clone_size: once
cdr3_length: 14
j_call: TRBJ1-1
v_call: TRBV2
cdr3_nt: TGTGCCAGCAGTCCGGGACAGGAGAACACTGAAGCTTTCTTT
cdr3_aa: CASSPGQENTEAFF

d_call: TRBD1
clone_size: -
cdr3_length: 15
j_call: TRBJ2-3
v_call: TRBV7-9
cdr3_nt: TGTGCCAGCAGCTCGGGACAGGGGGTCACAGATACGCAGTATTTT
cdr3_aa: CASSSGQGVTDTQYF

d_call: TRBD1
clone_size: -
cdr3_length: 14
j_call: TRBJ1-2
v_call: TRBV4-2
cdr3_nt: TGTGCCAGCAGCCAAGAATACAGGGGGCAGGGCTACACCTTC
cdr3_aa: CASSQEYRGQGYTF

d_call: -
clone_size: once
cdr3_length: 14
j_call: TRBJ2-7
v_call: TRBV30
cdr3_nt: TGTGCCTGGAGGGGTTGGGGCAGCGTCGACGAGCAGTACTTC
cdr3_aa: CAWRGWGSVDEQYF

d_call: -
clone_size: -
cdr3_length: 14
j_call: TRBJ2-1
v_call: TRBV27
cdr3_nt: TGTGCCAGCAGTTTAGGAAACCGTTTCAATGAGCAGTTCTTC
cdr3_aa: CASSLGNRFNEQFF

d_call: -
clone_size: -
cdr3_length: 12
j_call: TRBJ2-3
v_call: TRBV6-1
cdr3_nt: TGTGCCAGCAGCCTACAGGCGGATACGCAGTATTTT
cdr3_aa: CASSLQADTQYF

d_call: -
clone_size: -
cdr3_length: 14
j_call: TRBJ1-3
v_call: TRBV19
cdr3_nt: TGTGCCACCCAAGGGCTCCATTCCGGAAACACCATATATTTT
cdr3_aa: CATQGLHSGNTIYF

d_call: -
clone_size: -
cdr3_length: 16
j_call: TRBJ2-5
v_call: TRBV10-3
cdr3_nt: TGTGCCATCAGTGAGTCTGGCTGGTCCGGGGCTGAGACCCAGTACTTC
cdr3_aa: CAISESGWSGAETQYF

d_call: -
clone_size: -
cdr3_length: 15
j_call: TRBJ1-2
v_call: TRBV6-4
cdr3_nt: TGTGCCAGCAGTCTATCTCCCTCTTCGGGCTATGGCTACACCTTC
cdr3_aa: CASSLSPSSGYGYTF

d_call: TRBD1
clone_size: -
cdr3_length: 13
j_call: TRBJ1-2
v_call: TRBV5-1
cdr3_nt: TGCGCCAGCAGCAACCGGGACAGCTATGGCTACACCTTC
cdr3_aa: CASSNRDSYGYTF

d_call: -
clone_size: -
cdr3_length: 14
j_call: TRBJ1-1
v_call: TRBV27
cdr3_nt: TGTGCCAGCAGTTCACCCAGCGGGTATGACGAAGCTTTCTTT
cdr3_aa: CASSSPSGYDEAFF

d_call: TRBD1
clone_size: -
cdr3_length: 13
j_call: TRBJ1-2
v_call: TRBV27
cdr3_nt: TGTGCCAGCAGTTTAGCGGGACAGGGTGGCTACACCTTC
cdr3_aa: CASSLAGQGGYTF

d_call: -
clone_size: -
cdr3_length: 15
j_call: TRBJ1-1
v_call: TRBV30
cdr3_nt: TGTGCCTGGAGTTATCAGGCGCAGCTGAACACTGAAGCTTTCTTT
cdr3_aa: CAWSYQAQLNTEAFF

d_call: TRBD1
clone_size: -
cdr3_length: 13
j_call: TRBJ2-7
v_call: TRBV30
cdr3_nt: TGTGCCTGGGCCGGGACAGGGGCCTACGAGCAGTACTTC
cdr3_aa: CAWAGTGAYEQYF

d_call: -
clone_size: once
cdr3_length: 17
j_call: TRBJ1-2
v_call: TRBV5-1
cdr3_nt: TGCGCCAGCAGCTTCTTGGGGGAAGGTGCTGCCGGGCCGGGCTACACCTTC
cdr3_aa: CASSFLGEGAAGPGYTF

d_call: -
clone_size: -
cdr3_length: 13
j_call: TRBJ2-3
v_call: TRBV30
cdr3_nt: TGTGCCTGGAGTATATCGGGTGGCGATACGCAGTATTTT
cdr3_aa: CAWSISGGDTQYF

d_call: -
clone_size: -
cdr3_length: 14
j_call: TRBJ1-3
v_call: TRBV3-1
cdr3_nt: TGTGCCAGCAGCCAACATGATGGTGGAAACACCATATATTTT
cdr3_aa: CASSQHDGGNTIYF

d_call: TRBD2
clone_size: -
cdr3_length: 15
j_call: TRBJ2-4
v_call: TRBV12-3/TRBV12-4
cdr3_nt: TGTGCCAGCAGTCCCACCGGGACTAGCGGGGGGCGAAAGTACTTC
cdr3_aa: CASSPTGTSGGRKYF

d_call: -
clone_size: -
cdr3_length: 14
j_call: TRBJ2-3
v_call: TRBV7-9
cdr3_nt: TGTGCCAGCAGCTTAGGGGGGCGCTGGGATACGCAGTATTTT
cdr3_aa: CASSLGGRWDTQYF

d_call: TRBD1
clone_size: -
cdr3_length: 16
j_call: TRBJ1-5
v_call: TRBV18
cdr3_nt: TGTGCCAGCTCAAGGGACAGGACCCTTAGCAATCAGCCCCAGCATTTT
cdr3_aa: CASSRDRTLSNQPQHF

d_call: TRBD2
clone_size: -
cdr3_length: 15
j_call: TRBJ2-2
v_call: TRBV5-4
cdr3_nt: TGTGCCAGCAGCTTGAGACGCGGGAGGGCCGGGGAGCTGTTTTTT
cdr3_aa: CASSLRRGRAGELFF

d_call: TRBD1
clone_size: -
cdr3_length: 16
j_call: TRBJ1-6
v_call: TRBV9
cdr3_nt: TGTGCCAGCAGCGTAGCCCCGGGACAGGGAAATTCACCCCTCCACTTT
cdr3_aa: CASSVAPGQGNSPLHF

d_call: -
clone_size: -
cdr3_length: 14
j_call: TRBJ2-7
v_call: TRBV6-1
cdr3_nt: TGTGCCAGCAGTGACGGGCCATTCCTCTACGAGCAGTACTTC
cdr3_aa: CASSDGPFLYEQYF

d_call: -
clone_size: -
cdr3_length: 16
j_call: TRBJ1-2
v_call: TRBV4-1
cdr3_nt: TGCGCCAGCAGCCAACCGAGGACCGTCAGTGCGAGTGGCTACACCTTC
cdr3_aa: CASSQPRTVSASGYTF

d_call: -
clone_size: -
cdr3_length: 14
j_call: TRBJ2-2
v_call: TRBV7-8
cdr3_nt: TGTGCCAGCAGCCAAAAAATCTCGACCGGGGAGCTGTTTTTT
cdr3_aa: CASSQKISTGELFF

d_call: TRBD2
clone_size: -
cdr3_length: 18
j_call: TRBJ2-2
v_call: TRBV10-3
cdr3_nt: TGTGCCATCAGTGGAAGACTAGCGGGGGGCCCGAACACCGGGGAGCTGTTTTTT
cdr3_aa: CAISGRLAGGPNTGELFF

d_call: -
clone_size: -
cdr3_length: 12
j_call: TRBJ2-7
v_call: TRBV6-6
cdr3_nt: TGTGCCACGCGAGGGACGTCCTACGAGCAGTACTTC
cdr3_aa: CATRGTSYEQYF

d_call: -
clone_size: -
cdr3_length: 14
j_call: TRBJ1-1
v_call: TRBV19
cdr3_nt: TGTGCCAGTAGCCCGGCGAGGGGAAGTACTGAAGCTTTCTTT
cdr3_aa: CASSPARGSTEAFF

d_call: -
clone_size: -
cdr3_length: 13
j_call: TRBJ1-5
v_call: TRBV29-1
cdr3_nt: TGCAGCGTTTTGGGAGGGTCGGGTCAGCCCCAGCATTTT
cdr3_aa: CSVLGGSGQPQHF

d_call: TRBD1
clone_size: -
cdr3_length: 15
j_call: TRBJ2-2
v_call: TRBV20-1
cdr3_nt: TGCAGTGCTAGAACAGGGGCCGCGAACACCGGGGAGCTGTTTTTT
cdr3_aa: CSARTGAANTGELFF

d_call: TRBD1
clone_size: -
cdr3_length: 16
j_call: TRBJ1-1
v_call: TRBV20-1
cdr3_nt: TGCAGTGCCGCCCGGGACAGGGGGACCCTGAACACTGAAGCTTTCTTT
cdr3_aa: CSAARDRGTLNTEAFF

d_call: -
clone_size: -
cdr3_length: 14
j_call: TRBJ1-2
v_call: TRBV7-2
cdr3_nt: TGTGCCAGCAGCTCCCCCCCGGGCTACTATGGCTACACCTTC
cdr3_aa: CASSSPPGYYGYTF

d_call: -
clone_size: -
cdr3_length: 17
j_call: TRBJ1-5
v_call: TRBV4-3
cdr3_nt: TGCGCCAGCAGCCAAGAGATCCCAGGGGCAGGCAATCAGCCCCAGCATTTT
cdr3_aa: CASSQEIPGAGNQPQHF

d_call: -
clone_size: -
cdr3_length: 16
j_call: TRBJ2-1
v_call: TRBV29-1
cdr3_nt: TGCAGCGTTGAAAGACGGGCTAGCAGCACCGACAATGAGCAGTTCTTC
cdr3_aa: CSVERRASSTDNEQFF

d_call: -
clone_size: -
cdr3_length: 13
j_call: TRBJ1-2
v_call: TRBV19
cdr3_nt: TGTGCCAGTAGTATTGATCCTAACTATGGCTACACCTTC
cdr3_aa: CASSIDPNYGYTF

d_call: -
clone_size: -
cdr3_length: 14
j_call: TRBJ1-2
v_call: TRBV27
cdr3_nt: TGTGCCAGCAGTCCACAGGTAGTTAACTATGGCTACACCTTC
cdr3_aa: CASSPQVVNYGYTF

d_call: -
clone_size: -
cdr3_length: 15
j_call: TRBJ1-2
v_call: TRBV25-1
cdr3_nt: TGTGCCAGCAGTGAAGCAGCCGCAGGGTCCTATGGCTACACCTTC
cdr3_aa: CASSEAAAGSYGYTF

d_call: -
clone_size: -
cdr3_length: 13
j_call: TRBJ1-5
v_call: TRBV19
cdr3_nt: TGTGCCAGTAGTTTGGATGGCAATCAGCCCCAGCATTTT
cdr3_aa: CASSLDGNQPQHF

d_call: -
clone_size: -
cdr3_length: 13
j_call: TRBJ1-2
v_call: TRBV6-2/TRBV6-3
cdr3_nt: TGTGCCAGCAGTTCAGGACACGGCTATGGCTACACCTTC
cdr3_aa: CASSSGHGYGYTF

d_call: -
clone_size: once
cdr3_length: 17
j_call: TRBJ2-6
v_call: TRBV5-6
cdr3_nt: TGTGCCAGCACCTGTCCGGAAGCTCCCTCTGGGGCCAACGTCCTGACTTTC
cdr3_aa: CASTCPEAPSGANVLTF

d_call: -
clone_size: -
cdr3_length: 13
j_call: TRBJ2-2
v_call: TRBV29-1
cdr3_nt: TGCAGCGTTGAACGAACGGCGACCGGGGAGCTGTTTTTT
cdr3_aa: CSVERTATGELFF

d_call: -
clone_size: -
cdr3_length: 13
j_call: TRBJ2-7
v_call: TRBV12-3/TRBV12-4
cdr3_nt: TGTGCCAGCAATAGGGGTCACGCCTACGAGCAGTACTTC
cdr3_aa: CASNRGHAYEQYF

d_call: -
clone_size: -
cdr3_length: 18
j_call: TRBJ1-3
v_call: TRBV7-7
cdr3_nt: TGTGCCAGCAGCTTACGGGTCCGGGGCCGCCACTCTGGAAACACCATATATTTT
cdr3_aa: CASSLRVRGRHSGNTIYF